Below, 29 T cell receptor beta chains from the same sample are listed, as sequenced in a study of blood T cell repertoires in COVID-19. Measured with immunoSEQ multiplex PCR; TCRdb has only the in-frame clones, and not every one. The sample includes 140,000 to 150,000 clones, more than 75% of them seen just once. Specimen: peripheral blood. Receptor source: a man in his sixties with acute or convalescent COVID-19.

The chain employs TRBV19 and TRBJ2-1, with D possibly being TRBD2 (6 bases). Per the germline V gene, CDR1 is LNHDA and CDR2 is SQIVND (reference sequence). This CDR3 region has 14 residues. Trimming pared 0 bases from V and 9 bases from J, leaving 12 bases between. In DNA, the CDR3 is TGTGCCAGTAGTATAGAGGTTCGGGGGACTGAGCAGTTCTTC. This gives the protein CASSIEVRGTEQFF.

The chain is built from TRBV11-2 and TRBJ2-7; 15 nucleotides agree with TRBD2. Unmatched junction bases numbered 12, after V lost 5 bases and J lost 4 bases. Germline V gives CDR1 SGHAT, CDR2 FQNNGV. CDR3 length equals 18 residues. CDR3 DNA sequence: TGTGCCAGCAGCAACGGACTAGCGGGAGGGCCGATTAAATACGAGCAGTACTTC. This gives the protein CASSNGLAGGPIKYEQYF.

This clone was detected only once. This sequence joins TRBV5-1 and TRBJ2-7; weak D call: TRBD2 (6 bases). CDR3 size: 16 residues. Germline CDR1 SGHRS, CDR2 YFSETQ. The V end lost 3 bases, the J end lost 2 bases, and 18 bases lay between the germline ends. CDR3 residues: CASSWGDGAGTYEQYF. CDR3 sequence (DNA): TGCGCCAGCAGCTGGGGGGACGGCGCGGGGACCTACGAGCAGTACTTC.

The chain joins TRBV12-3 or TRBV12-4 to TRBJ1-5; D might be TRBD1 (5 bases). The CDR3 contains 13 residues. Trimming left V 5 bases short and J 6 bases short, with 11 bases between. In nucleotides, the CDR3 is TGTGCCAGCAGTAGGTCAGGGATTCAGCCCCAGCATTTT. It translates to CASSRSGIQPQHF.

Here the CDR3 reads CASRRGGFTDTQYF. CDR3 coding DNA: TGTGCCAGTAGAAGAGGCGGATTCACAGATACGCAGTATTTT. This chain joins TRBV19 and TRBJ2-3; D not resolved. V lost 6 bases and J lost 2, with 12 bases in between. This CDR3 comprises 14 residues. Germline V gene data show CDR1 as LNHDA and CDR2 as SQIVND (reference sequence). Complete variable domain (other parts from reference TRBV19 and TRBJ2-3): DGGITQSPKYLFRKEGQNVTLSCEQNLNHDAMYWYRQDPGQGLRLIYYSQIVNDFQKGDIAEGYSVSREKKESFPLTVTSAQKNPTAFYLCASRRGGFTDTQYFGPGTRLTVL.

CDR3 DNA: TGTGCCAGCAGCTTGGCCGCGGGAGAGACGGAGACCCAGTACTTC. Translated, it gives CASSLAAGETETQYF. This chain joins TRBV5-6 and TRBJ2-5; TRBD2 matches 7 bases. Germline loops: CDR1 SGHDT, CDR2 YYEEEE. With V trimmed by 0 bases and J by 5 bases, 7 bases remained unmatched. The CDR3 runs to 15 residues.

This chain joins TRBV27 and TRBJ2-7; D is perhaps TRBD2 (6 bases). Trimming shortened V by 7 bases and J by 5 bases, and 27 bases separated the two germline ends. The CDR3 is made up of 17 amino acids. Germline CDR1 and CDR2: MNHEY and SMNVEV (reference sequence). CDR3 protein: CASTAAGGLARVDEQYF. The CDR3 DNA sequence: TGTGCCAGCACCGCGGCCGGGGGTTTAGCGCGGGTAGACGAGCAGTACTTC.

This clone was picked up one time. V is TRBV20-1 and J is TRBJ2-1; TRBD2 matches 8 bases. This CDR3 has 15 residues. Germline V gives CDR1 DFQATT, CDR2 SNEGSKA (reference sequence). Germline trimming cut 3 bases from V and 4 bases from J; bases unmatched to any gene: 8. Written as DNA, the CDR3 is TGCAGTGCTAGTGTCGCGGGAGGAGCTTACAATGAGCAGTTCTTC. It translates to CSASVAGGAYNEQFF.

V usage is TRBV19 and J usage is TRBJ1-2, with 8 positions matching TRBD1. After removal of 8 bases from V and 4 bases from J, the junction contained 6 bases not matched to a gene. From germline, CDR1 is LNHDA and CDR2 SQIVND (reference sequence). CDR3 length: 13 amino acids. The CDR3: CASVSGQGYGYTF. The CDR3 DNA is TGTGCCAGTGTTTCTGGACAGGGCTATGGCTACACCTTC.

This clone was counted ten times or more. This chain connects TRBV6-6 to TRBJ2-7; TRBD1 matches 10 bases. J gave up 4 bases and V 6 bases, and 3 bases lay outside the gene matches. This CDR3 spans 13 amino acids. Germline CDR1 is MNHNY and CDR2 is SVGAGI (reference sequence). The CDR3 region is CASRWDRGYEQYF. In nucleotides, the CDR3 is TGTGCCAGCAGGTGGGACAGGGGATACGAGCAGTACTTC.

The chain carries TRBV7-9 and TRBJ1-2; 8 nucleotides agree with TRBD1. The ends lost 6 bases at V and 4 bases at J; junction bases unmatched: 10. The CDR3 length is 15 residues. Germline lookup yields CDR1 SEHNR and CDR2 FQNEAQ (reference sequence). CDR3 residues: CASSYSGTGFYGYTF. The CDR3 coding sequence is TGTGCCAGCAGTTACTCCGGGACAGGCTTCTATGGCTACACCTTC.

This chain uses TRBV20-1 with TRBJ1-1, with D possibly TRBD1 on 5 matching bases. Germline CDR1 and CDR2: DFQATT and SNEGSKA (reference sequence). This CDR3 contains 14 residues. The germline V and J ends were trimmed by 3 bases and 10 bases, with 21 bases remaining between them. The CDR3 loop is CSASSPGLAPGAFF. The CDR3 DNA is TGCAGTGCTAGTTCGCCGGGACTCGCACCGGGAGCTTTCTTT.

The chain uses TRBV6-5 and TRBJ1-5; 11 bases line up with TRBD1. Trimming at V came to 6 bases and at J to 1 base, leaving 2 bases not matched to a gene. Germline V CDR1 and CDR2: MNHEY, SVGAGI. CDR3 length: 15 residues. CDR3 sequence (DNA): TGTGCCAGCAGAAGGGACAGGGGGAGCAATCAGCCCCAGCATTTT. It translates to CASRRDRGSNQPQHF.

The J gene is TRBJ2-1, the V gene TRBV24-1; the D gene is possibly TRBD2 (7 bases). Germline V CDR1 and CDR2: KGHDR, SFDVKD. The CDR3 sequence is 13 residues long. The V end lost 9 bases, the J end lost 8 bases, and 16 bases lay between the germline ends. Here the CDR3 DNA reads TGTGCCACCGGGGGGAGGGGGTTAGATGAGCAGTTCTTC. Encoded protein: CATGGRGLDEQFF.

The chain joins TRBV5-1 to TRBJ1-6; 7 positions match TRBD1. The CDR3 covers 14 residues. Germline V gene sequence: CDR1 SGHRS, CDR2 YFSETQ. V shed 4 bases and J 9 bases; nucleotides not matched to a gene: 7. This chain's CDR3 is CASSNQGEGSPLHF. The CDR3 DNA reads TGCGCCAGCAGCAATCAGGGGGAAGGTTCACCCCTCCACTTT.

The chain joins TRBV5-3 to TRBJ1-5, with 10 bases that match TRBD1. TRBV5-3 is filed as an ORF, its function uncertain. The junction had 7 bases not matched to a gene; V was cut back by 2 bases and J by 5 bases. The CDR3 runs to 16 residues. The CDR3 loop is CARSFWDRGSHQPQHF. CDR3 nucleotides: TGTGCCAGAAGCTTCTGGGACAGGGGCTCCCATCAGCCCCAGCATTTT.

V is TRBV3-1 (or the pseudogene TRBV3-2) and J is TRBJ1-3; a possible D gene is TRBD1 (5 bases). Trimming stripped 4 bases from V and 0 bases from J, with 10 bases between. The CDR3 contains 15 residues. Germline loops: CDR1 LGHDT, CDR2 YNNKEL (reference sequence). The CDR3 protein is CASSLDRYSGNTIYF. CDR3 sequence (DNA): TGTGCCAGCAGCCTTGACAGATACTCTGGAAACACCATATATTTT.

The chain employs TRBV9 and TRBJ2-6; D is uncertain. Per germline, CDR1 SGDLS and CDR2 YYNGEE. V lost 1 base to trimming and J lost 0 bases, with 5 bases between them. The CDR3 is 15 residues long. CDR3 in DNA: TGTGCCAGCAGCGTAATGAGCTCTGGGGCCAACGTCCTGACTTTC. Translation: CASSVMSSGANVLTF.

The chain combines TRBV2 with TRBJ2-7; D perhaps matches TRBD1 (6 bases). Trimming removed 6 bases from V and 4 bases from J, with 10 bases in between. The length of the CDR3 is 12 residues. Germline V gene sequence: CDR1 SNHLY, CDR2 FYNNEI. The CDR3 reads CASRPQGYEQYF. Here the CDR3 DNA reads TGTGCCAGCAGGCCACAGGGATACGAGCAGTACTTC.

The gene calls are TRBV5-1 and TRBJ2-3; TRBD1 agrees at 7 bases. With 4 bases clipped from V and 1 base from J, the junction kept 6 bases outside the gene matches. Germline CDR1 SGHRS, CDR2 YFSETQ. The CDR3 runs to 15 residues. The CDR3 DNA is TGCGCCAGCAGCCCGAGACAGGGAGGCACAGATACGCAGTATTTT. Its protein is CASSPRQGGTDTQYF.

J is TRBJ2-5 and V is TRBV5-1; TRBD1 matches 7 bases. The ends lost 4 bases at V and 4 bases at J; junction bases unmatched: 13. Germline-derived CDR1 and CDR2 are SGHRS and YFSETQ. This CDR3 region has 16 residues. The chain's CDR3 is CASSLRQGSSLETQYF. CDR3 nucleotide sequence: TGCGCCAGCAGCCTGAGACAGGGTAGCAGTTTAGAGACCCAGTACTTC.

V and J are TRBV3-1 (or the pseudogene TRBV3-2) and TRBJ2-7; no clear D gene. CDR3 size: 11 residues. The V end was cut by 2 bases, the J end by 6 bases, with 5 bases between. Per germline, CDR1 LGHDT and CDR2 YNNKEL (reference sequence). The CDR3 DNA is TGTGCCAGCAGCCAACTCAGCGAGCAGTACTTC. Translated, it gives CASSQLSEQYF.

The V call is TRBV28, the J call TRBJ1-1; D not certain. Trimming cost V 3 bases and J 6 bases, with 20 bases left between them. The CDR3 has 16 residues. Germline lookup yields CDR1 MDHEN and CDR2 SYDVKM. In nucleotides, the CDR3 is TGTGCCAGCAGTTTCCCGATACGTCGGACTGACGCTGAAGCTTTCTTT. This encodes CASSFPIRRTDAEAFF.

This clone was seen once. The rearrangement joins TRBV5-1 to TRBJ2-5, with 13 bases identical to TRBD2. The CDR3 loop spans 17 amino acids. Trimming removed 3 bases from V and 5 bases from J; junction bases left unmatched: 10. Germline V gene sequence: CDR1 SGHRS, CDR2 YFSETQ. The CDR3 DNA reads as TGCGCCAGCAGCTCGATACTAGCGGGAGGGTCAATGGAGACCCAGTACTTC. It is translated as CASSSILAGGSMETQYF.

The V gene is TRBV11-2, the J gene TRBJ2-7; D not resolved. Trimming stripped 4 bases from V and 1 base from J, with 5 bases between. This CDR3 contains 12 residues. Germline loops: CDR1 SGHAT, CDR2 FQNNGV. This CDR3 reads CASSSLSYEQYF. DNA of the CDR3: TGTGCCAGCAGCTCCTTGTCCTACGAGCAGTACTTC.

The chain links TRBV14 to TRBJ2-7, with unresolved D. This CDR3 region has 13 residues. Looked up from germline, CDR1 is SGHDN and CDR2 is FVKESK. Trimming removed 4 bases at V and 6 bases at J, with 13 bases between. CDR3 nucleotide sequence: TGTGCCAGCAGCCTCCCCCTAGGTGGCGAGCAGTACTTC. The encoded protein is CASSLPLGGEQYF.

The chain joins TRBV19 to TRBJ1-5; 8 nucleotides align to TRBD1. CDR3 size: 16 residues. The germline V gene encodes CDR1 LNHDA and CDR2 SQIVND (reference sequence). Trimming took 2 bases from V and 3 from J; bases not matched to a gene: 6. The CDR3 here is CASSIWGQDINQPQHF. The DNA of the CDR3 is TGTGCCAGTAGTATATGGGGACAGGACATCAATCAGCCCCAGCATTTT. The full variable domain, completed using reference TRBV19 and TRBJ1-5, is DGGITQSPKYLFRKEGQNVTLSCEQNLNHDAMYWYRQDPGQGLRLIYYSQIVNDFQKGDIAEGYSVSREKKESFPLTVTSAQKNPTAFYLCASSIWGQDINQPQHFGDGTRLSIL.

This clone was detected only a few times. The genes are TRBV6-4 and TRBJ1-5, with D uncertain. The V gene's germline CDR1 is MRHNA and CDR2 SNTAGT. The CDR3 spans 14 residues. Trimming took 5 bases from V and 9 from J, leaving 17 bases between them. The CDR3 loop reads CASSLDSSTGPQHF. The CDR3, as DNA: TGTGCCAGCAGTCTCGACTCCTCGACGGGGCCCCAGCATTTT.

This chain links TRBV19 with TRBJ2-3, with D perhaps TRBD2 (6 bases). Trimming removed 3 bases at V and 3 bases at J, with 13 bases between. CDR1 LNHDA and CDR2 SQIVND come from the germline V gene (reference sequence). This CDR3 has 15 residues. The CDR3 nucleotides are TGTGCCAGTAGTATTGGAGGGTTCACGACAGATACGCAGTATTTT. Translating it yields CASSIGGFTTDTQYF.